This T cell receptor (beta chain) was obtained from a study of blood T cell repertoires in COVID-19. TCRdb keeps only in-frame clones here, not all; method: immunoSEQ multiplex PCR. The table records 75,000 to 100,000 clones, 88% of them present only once. Sequenced: peripheral blood. This TCR was recovered from a man between 65 and 85 years old with acute or convalescent COVID-19.

The CDR3 DNA follows: TGTGCCAGCAGCTCACGGGACAGATCCACCTTTGAAGCTTTCTTT. Its protein is CASSSRDRSTFEAFF. The chain uses TRBV7-9 and TRBJ1-1; 7 nucleotides line up with TRBD1. V lost 4 bases, J lost 7 bases, and 12 bases stayed unmatched. Germline V CDR1 and CDR2: SEHNR, FQNEAQ (reference sequence). The CDR3 spans 15 residues.